The next 29 T cell receptor beta chains were all read from a single sample in a study of T cell responses to AZD1222 COVID-19 vaccine. Here immunoSEQ multiplex PCR was the method, and the copy in TCRdb shows in-frame clones only, minus some. Altogether some 150,000 clones are present, 80% to 90% being singletons, with the ten largest covering more than 6.5%. Sequenced material: peripheral blood, taken after recovery from COVID-19. Receptor source: an adult who had recovered from COVID-19.

The chain couples TRBV14 to TRBJ2-1; D unresolved. V lost 0 bases, J lost 0 bases, and 12 bases lay in between. The CDR3 extends over 17 amino acids. Per the germline V gene, CDR1 is SGHDN and CDR2 is FVKESK. This CDR3 reads CASSQDGGRGSYNEQFF. Here the CDR3 DNA reads TGTGCCAGCAGCCAAGACGGCGGAAGAGGCTCCTACAATGAGCAGTTCTTC.

The chain links TRBV28 to TRBJ2-3; possibly TRBD1 or TRBD2 for D (5 bases each). There are 15 residues in the CDR3. Trimming shortened V by 0 bases and J by 2 bases, and 9 bases separated the two germline ends. Germline CDR1 MDHEN, CDR2 SYDVKM. CDR3: CASSLWGEFTDTQYF. Here the CDR3 DNA reads TGTGCCAGCAGTTTATGGGGGGAATTCACAGATACGCAGTATTTT.

This chain's CDR3 is CASSFAGQGNTEAFF. DNA of the CDR3: TGTGCCAGCAGCTTCGCCGGACAGGGGAACACTGAAGCTTTCTTT. This chain joins TRBV7-2 and TRBJ1-1; 8 bases match TRBD1. The CDR3 length is 15 residues. With V trimmed by 3 bases and J by 1 base, 4 bases remained unmatched. Germline V gives CDR1 SGHTA, CDR2 FQGNSA.

The V gene is TRBV7-3, the J gene TRBJ1-1, with D possibly TRBD1 on 5 matching bases. This CDR3 is built from 18 residues. CDR1 is SGHTA, CDR2 FQGTGA, per germline. The germline V and J ends were trimmed by 1 base and 0 bases, with 18 bases remaining between them. The CDR3 spells CASSLIGASGIMNTEAFF. The DNA of the CDR3 is TGTGCCAGCAGCTTAATTGGGGCCTCCGGAATCATGAACACTGAAGCTTTCTTT.

V and J are TRBV2 and TRBJ2-1; 9 bases map to TRBD1. Germline V lookup: CDR1 SNHLY, CDR2 FYNNEI. The CDR3 covers 12 residues. J gave up 9 bases and V 6 bases, and 3 bases lay outside the gene matches. CDR3 in DNA: TGTGCCAGCAGGGGACAGGGAAGTGAGCAGTTCTTC. Amino acid sequence: CASRGQGSEQFF.

This clone was seen a single time. This chain uses TRBV2 with TRBJ1-5; tentatively, D is TRBD1 (5 bases). The CDR3 has 15 residues. Per germline, CDR1 SNHLY and CDR2 FYNNEI. V dropped 8 bases and J dropped 6 bases, with 20 bases sitting between them. The CDR3 loop reads CASRVKSGGSQPQHF. CDR3 in DNA: TGTGCCAGCCGCGTGAAGAGCGGGGGTAGTCAGCCCCAGCATTTT.

The chain is built from TRBV9 and TRBJ2-7; 7 nucleotides align to TRBD1. V was pared by 8 bases and J by 3 bases, with 11 bases of the junction left unmatched. The CDR3 covers 14 residues. Germline V CDR1 and CDR2: SGDLS, YYNGEE. For the CDR3, the DNA is TGTGCCAGTTACTCCGGGACAGTCCACTACGAGCAGTACTTC. Its translation is CASYSGTVHYEQYF.

V and J are TRBV27 and TRBJ1-4, with unresolved D. Germline loops: CDR1 MNHEY, CDR2 SMNVEV (reference sequence). Trimming stripped 6 bases from V and 6 bases from J, with 14 bases between. The CDR3 is 14 residues long. CDR3 residues: CASRIRPTHEKLFF. CDR3 coding DNA: TGTGCCAGCAGGATTCGACCGACCCATGAAAAACTGTTTTTT. Drawing the rest from reference TRBV27 and TRBJ1-4, the complete variable domain is EAQVTQNPRYLITVTGKKLTVTCSQNMNHEYMSWYRQDPGLGLRQIYYSMNVEVTDKGDVPEGYKVSRKEKRNFPLILESPSPNQTSLYFCASRIRPTHEKLFFGSGTQLSVL.

This clone came up a few times. The chain has TRBV28 and TRBJ1-1; D call uncertain. V lost 1 base and J lost 1, with 7 bases in between. Germline-derived CDR1 and CDR2 are MDHEN and SYDVKM. The CDR3 sequence is 14 residues long. CDR3 region: CASSLFTSNTEAFF. The CDR3 DNA is TGTGCCAGCAGTTTATTTACCTCGAACACTGAAGCTTTCTTT.

The rearrangement uses TRBV4-2 and TRBJ2-2, with 8 bases fitting TRBD2. Trimming removed 0 bases from V and 6 bases from J; junction bases left unmatched: 6. The CDR3 sequence is 16 residues long. Per the germline V gene, CDR1 is LGHNA and CDR2 is YNFKEQ. The CDR3 is CASSQERAGVAGELFF. DNA for the CDR3: TGTGCCAGCAGCCAAGAGAGAGCGGGGGTCGCCGGGGAGCTGTTTTTT.

The chain combines TRBV4-2 with TRBJ2-7, with TRBD1 identical over 9 bases. CDR1 and CDR2 from the germline V gene are LGHNA and YNFKEQ. Unmatched junction bases numbered 6, after V lost 4 bases and J lost 2 bases. The CDR3 totals 15 residues. The CDR3 loop is CASSRPGQGTYEQYF. As DNA, the CDR3 is TGTGCCAGCAGCCGACCGGGACAGGGAACCTACGAGCAGTACTTC.

This clone showed up just once. V gene TRBV28 combines with J gene TRBJ2-5, with no clear D. The CDR3 runs 16 residues. Germline CDR1 reads MDHEN; CDR2 reads SYDVKM. The V and J ends lost 2 bases and 5 bases respectively, with 18 bases between them. The CDR3 DNA reads TGTGCCAGCAGTTTACGAGGATTGCGTAGGGTGGAGACCCAGTACTTC. Encoded protein: CASSLRGLRRVETQYF.

The V gene is TRBV19, the J gene TRBJ1-1, with a possible D match to TRBD1 (5 bases). V was clipped by 1 base and J by 4 bases, with 13 bases between them. Germline V lookup: CDR1 LNHDA, CDR2 SQIVND (reference sequence). The CDR3 consists of 15 residues. Written as DNA, the CDR3 is TGTGCCAGTAGTATAGGAGCGGGACGTACCACTGAAGCTTTCTTT. Amino acids: CASSIGAGRTTEAFF.

The CDR3 loop reads CASSTLGTGGNEQFF. CDR3 DNA: TGCGCCAGCAGCACTCTTGGGACAGGGGGCAATGAGCAGTTCTTC. The J gene is TRBJ2-1, the V gene TRBV5-1, with 11 positions matching TRBD1. The CDR3 extends over 15 amino acids. J lost 6 bases, V lost 4 bases, and 6 bases had no gene match. CDR1 is SGHRS, CDR2 YFSETQ, per germline. Variable domain in full (rest from reference TRBV5-1 and TRBJ2-1): KAGVTQTPRYLIKTRGQQVTLSCSPISGHRSVSWYQQTPGQGLQFLFEYFSETQRNKGNFPGRFSGRQFSNSRSEMNVSTLELGDSALYLCASSTLGTGGNEQFFGPGTRLTVL.

The chain has TRBV6-5 and TRBJ2-5, with 10 bases identical to TRBD2. Germline V lookup: CDR1 MNHEY, CDR2 SVGAGI. The CDR3 spans 15 residues. With 0 bases clipped from V and 4 bases from J, the junction kept 2 bases outside the gene matches. The CDR3 coding sequence is TGTGCCAGCAGTTACTCGGCTAGCGGGGGAGAGACCCAGTACTTC. It specifies CASSYSASGGETQYF.

In this sample, this clone turned up a few times. CDR3 sequence (DNA): TGTGCCAGCAGCTTAGGTGGGGGAAGTACAACTAATGAAAAACTGTTTTTT. It specifies CASSLGGGSTTNEKLFF. J is TRBJ1-4 and V is TRBV7-2; tentatively, D is TRBD1 (5 bases). The V end lost 1 base, the J end lost 0 bases, and 12 bases lay between the germline ends. The CDR3 consists of 17 residues. Germline loops: CDR1 SGHTA, CDR2 FQGNSA.

This rearrangement joins TRBV4-1 to TRBJ2-5; D is tentatively TRBD1 or TRBD2 (6 bases each). V shed 4 bases and J shed 2 bases, with 17 bases lying between them. The CDR3 consists of 16 residues. The germline gives CDR1 MGHRA, CDR2 YSYEKL. CDR3: CASSLAEGVVQETQYF. The CDR3 nucleotides read TGCGCCAGCAGCCTAGCGGAGGGGGTGGTACAAGAGACCCAGTACTTC.

V is TRBV15 and J is TRBJ2-1; 11 positions match TRBD2. Germline lookup yields CDR1 LNHNV and CDR2 YYDKDF (reference sequence). The CDR3 extends over 19 amino acids. V lost 0 bases, J lost 4 bases, and 11 bases stayed unmatched. In DNA form, the CDR3 reads TGTGCCACCAGCAGAGACTCGGCTAGCGGGGGGCCACAGTACAATGAGCAGTTCTTC. It codes for CATSRDSASGGPQYNEQFF.

The chain is built from TRBV5-8 and TRBJ1-1, with a possible D match to TRBD1 (6 bases). The CDR3 consists of 12 residues. Germline lookup yields CDR1 SGHTS and CDR2 YDEGEE. Trimming cost V 2 bases and J 7 bases, with 9 bases left between them. In DNA form, the CDR3 reads TGTGCCAGCAGCTTTGGCAGGGGTGAAGCTTTCTTT. Translation: CASSFGRGEAFF.

The V gene is TRBV19, the J gene TRBJ2-1, with TRBD2 matching over 15 bases. Germline V CDR1 and CDR2: LNHDA, SQIVND (reference sequence). The CDR3 loop spans 16 amino acids. Losses at the gene ends were 5 bases for V and 8 bases for J; bases not matched to a gene: 7. The CDR3 nucleotides read TGTGCCAGTAGTGTACCGGGACTAGCGGGAGGCGATGAGCAGTTCTTC. This encodes CASSVPGLAGGDEQFF.

The V gene is TRBV9, the J gene TRBJ1-1; 8 bases are shared with TRBD1. Germline assignment: CDR1 SGDLS and CDR2 YYNGEE. Trimming at V came to 3 bases and at J to 6 bases, leaving 7 bases not matched to a gene. The CDR3 runs to 14 residues. CDR3 coding DNA: TGTGCCAGCAGCGCTTTAGACAGGGGCGCTGAAGCTTTCTTT. This translates into CASSALDRGAEAFF. The full variable domain, its missing parts supplied by reference TRBV9 and TRBJ1-1, is DSGVTQTPKHLITATGQRVTLRCSPRSGDLSVYWYQQSLDQGLQFLIQYYNGEERAKGNILERFSAQQFPDLHSELNLSSLELGDSALYFCASSALDRGAEAFFGQGTRLTVV.

The sample holds a few counts of this clone. The CDR3, as DNA: TGTGCCAGCAGCTTGGTTGGGGGCAATGAGCAGTTCTTC. Amino acid sequence: CASSLVGGNEQFF. This rearrangement joins TRBV5-4 to TRBJ2-1, with D perhaps TRBD1 or TRBD2 (5 bases each). The CDR3 spans 13 residues. CDR1 and CDR2 from the germline V gene are SGHNT and YYREEE (reference sequence). Trimming took 0 bases from V and 6 from J, leaving 7 bases between them.

This chain joins TRBV10-1 and TRBJ2-7, with 8 bases fitting TRBD1. Per germline, CDR1 WNHNN and CDR2 SYGVQD (reference sequence). After removal of 4 bases from V and 5 bases from J, the junction contained 7 bases not matched to a gene. The CDR3 covers 14 residues. As DNA, the CDR3 is TGCGCCAGCAGTGCAGACAGGGGCCCCAACGAGCAGTACTTC. This sequence encodes CASSADRGPNEQYF.

The chain has TRBV6-1 and TRBJ2-3, with D unclear. In germline, CDR1 is MNHNS, CDR2 SASEGT. V lost 1 base, J lost 1 base, and 6 bases lay in between. The CDR3 contains 14 residues. In nucleotides, the CDR3 is TGTGCCAGCAGTGAAGGACCACGCACAGATACGCAGTATTTT. It yields the protein CASSEGPRTDTQYF.

A remark on this clone: This sample also contains other DNA sequences that code for the same CDR3. The chain has TRBV5-1 and TRBJ1-1; 11 nucleotides line up with TRBD1. Germline V gives CDR1 SGHRS, CDR2 YFSETQ. The ends lost 3 bases at V and 5 bases at J; junction bases unmatched: 3. The length of the CDR3 is 14 residues. Written as DNA, the CDR3 is TGCGCCAGCAGCTGGGGGACAGGGGGAACTGAAGCTTTCTTT. Its protein product is CASSWGTGGTEAFF.

V is TRBV2 and J is TRBJ2-6; weak D call: TRBD2 (6 bases). The V end lost 4 bases, the J end lost 2 bases, and 9 bases lay between the germline ends. The CDR3 is 15 amino acids. Germline values: CDR1 SNHLY, CDR2 FYNNEI. Here the CDR3 reads CASSGEVAGANVLTF. The CDR3 bases are TGTGCCAGCAGTGGGGAGGTGGCTGGGGCCAACGTCCTGACTTTC.

The V call is TRBV7-3, the J call TRBJ2-1; no clear D gene. V was clipped by 4 bases and J by 3 bases, with 7 bases between them. In germline, CDR1 is SGHTA, CDR2 FQGTGA. This CDR3 spans 13 amino acids. The CDR3 is CASSSNFYNEQFF. In nucleotides, the CDR3 is TGTGCCAGCAGCTCCAATTTCTACAATGAGCAGTTCTTC. Drawing the rest from reference TRBV7-3 and TRBJ2-1, the complete variable domain is GAGVSQTPSNKVTEKGKYVELRCDPISGHTALYWYRQSLGQGPEFLIYFQGTGAADDSGLPNDRFFAVRPEGSVSTLKIQRTERGDSAVYLCASSSNFYNEQFFGPGTRLTVL.

The chain couples TRBV7-9 to TRBJ1-2, with a weak D call TRBD1 (5 bases). There are 13 residues in the CDR3. Per the germline V gene, CDR1 is SEHNR and CDR2 is FQNEAQ (reference sequence). Deletions cut 1 base from V and 6 bases from J, with 9 bases between. As DNA, the CDR3 is TGTGCCAGCAGCTTAGTGCAGGGCCATGGCTACACCTTC. Amino acids: CASSLVQGHGYTF.

The chain employs TRBV6-5 and TRBJ1-5; D is possibly TRBD1 (5 bases). CDR1 is MNHEY, CDR2 SVGAGI, per germline. CDR3 length: 14 residues. V dropped 8 bases and J dropped 1 base, with 12 bases sitting between them. Here the CDR3 DNA reads TGTGCCAGCCCGGGGGGGGACAGCAATCAGCCCCAGCATTTT. This gives the protein CASPGGDSNQPQHF.